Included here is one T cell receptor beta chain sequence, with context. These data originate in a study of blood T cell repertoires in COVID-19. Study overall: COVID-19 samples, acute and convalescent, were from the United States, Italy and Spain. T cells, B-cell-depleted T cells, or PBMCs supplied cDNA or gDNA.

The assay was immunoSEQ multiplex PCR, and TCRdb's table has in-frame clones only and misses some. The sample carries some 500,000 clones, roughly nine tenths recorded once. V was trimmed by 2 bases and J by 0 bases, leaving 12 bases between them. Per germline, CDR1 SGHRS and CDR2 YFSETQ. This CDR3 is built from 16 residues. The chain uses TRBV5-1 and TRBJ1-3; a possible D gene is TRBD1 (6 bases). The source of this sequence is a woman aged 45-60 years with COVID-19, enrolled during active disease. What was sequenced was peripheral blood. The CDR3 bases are TGCGCCAGCAGCTTTAATGACAGGACCTCTGGAAACACCATATATTTT. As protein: CASSFNDRTSGNTIYF. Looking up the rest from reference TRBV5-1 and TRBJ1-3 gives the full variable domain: KAGVTQTPRYLIKTRGQQVTLSCSPISGHRSVSWYQQTPGQGLQFLFEYFSETQRNKGNFPGRFSGRQFSNSRSEMNVSTLELGDSALYLCASSFNDRTSGNTIYFGEGSWLTVV.